These T cell receptor beta chains were read from a single sample in a study of CD8+ T cells in alopecia areata. TCRdb's table, derived via immunoSEQ multiplex PCR, lists solely in-frame clones and lacks some. The sample contains about 120,000 clones, 45% to 50% of which appear only once. The sample was CD8+ T cells sorted from blood, taken at week 0. The receptors originated from a human donor with alopecia areata. Both conserved end residues are part of each CDR3. Each record gives: J gene, V gene, clone size, D gene, CDR3 DNA, CDR3 protein. The D gene is left open where the match is weak. Where a row states a size, it is once, few, many or the class of an expanded clone; other rows omit it.

j_call: TRBJ2-1; v_call: TRBV7-9; clone_size: -; d_call: -; cdr3_nt: TGTGCCAGCATCCTGGGTGGAAATGAGCAGTTCTTC; cdr3_aa: CASILGGNEQFF
j_call: TRBJ2-5; v_call: TRBV19; clone_size: -; d_call: -; cdr3_nt: TGTGCCAGTAGTATACTAAGCGGCGACGAGACCCAGTACTTC; cdr3_aa: CASSILSGDETQYF
j_call: TRBJ1-2; v_call: TRBV2; clone_size: -; d_call: TRBD1; cdr3_nt: TGTGCCACCCTGGGACAGGTCCTTTCTGGCTACACCTTC; cdr3_aa: CATLGQVLSGYTF
j_call: TRBJ2-7; v_call: TRBV25-1; clone_size: -; d_call: -; cdr3_nt: TGTGCCAGCAGTCCCGGACAACTCTACGAGCAGTACTTC; cdr3_aa: CASSPGQLYEQYF
j_call: TRBJ2-7; v_call: TRBV5-1; clone_size: few; d_call: -; cdr3_nt: TGCGCCAGCAGCCCCCTCCGTGTCGACGAGCAGTACTTC; cdr3_aa: CASSPLRVDEQYF
j_call: TRBJ2-2; v_call: TRBV29-1; clone_size: few; d_call: -; cdr3_nt: TGCAGCGTTGTCTCGGGGGGCTCGAACACCGGGGAGCTGTTTTTT; cdr3_aa: CSVVSGGSNTGELFF
j_call: TRBJ2-6; v_call: TRBV7-9; clone_size: few; d_call: -; cdr3_nt: TGTGCCAGCAGCTTAGTGGGGCAGAACTGGGCCAACGTCCTGACTTTC; cdr3_aa: CASSLVGQNWANVLTF
j_call: TRBJ2-7; v_call: TRBV27; clone_size: -; d_call: TRBD2; cdr3_nt: TGTGCCAGCAGTTTATCCCCCGGGACTAGGGGGGACGAGCAGTACTTC; cdr3_aa: CASSLSPGTRGDEQYF
j_call: TRBJ2-1; v_call: TRBV5-6; clone_size: -; d_call: TRBD1; cdr3_nt: TGTGCCAGCAGCTTTACCGGGACAGGGGCCTACAATGAGCAGTTCTTC; cdr3_aa: CASSFTGTGAYNEQFF
j_call: TRBJ2-6; v_call: TRBV11-2; clone_size: few; d_call: -; cdr3_nt: TGTGCCAGCAGCTTAGGAACTTCTGGGGCCAACGTCCTGACTTTC; cdr3_aa: CASSLGTSGANVLTF
j_call: TRBJ1-2; v_call: TRBV6-1; clone_size: -; d_call: -; cdr3_nt: TGTGCCAGCAGTGAAGCGTCGCACCCTTTGAACTATGGCTACACCTTC; cdr3_aa: CASSEASHPLNYGYTF
j_call: TRBJ2-2; v_call: TRBV14; clone_size: -; d_call: -; cdr3_nt: TGTGCCAGCAGCCATTACACCGGGGAGCTGTTTTTT; cdr3_aa: CASSHYTGELFF
j_call: TRBJ1-2; v_call: TRBV29-1; clone_size: -; d_call: -; cdr3_nt: TGCAGCGTTGAAGATCAGCTGACAGGCACGGGCTACACCTTC; cdr3_aa: CSVEDQLTGTGYTF
j_call: TRBJ1-2; v_call: TRBV27; clone_size: -; d_call: -; cdr3_nt: TGTGCCAGCAGTCCCCACAGGTCGCGCTATGGCTACACCTTC; cdr3_aa: CASSPHRSRYGYTF
j_call: TRBJ2-3; v_call: TRBV2; clone_size: few; d_call: -; cdr3_nt: TGTGCCAGCAAAGGGGACATGGGCCCAGATACGCAGTATTTT; cdr3_aa: CASKGDMGPDTQYF
j_call: TRBJ1-2; v_call: TRBV30; clone_size: -; d_call: -; cdr3_nt: TGTGCCTGGTTGGACAGTTACTATGGCTACACCTTC; cdr3_aa: CAWLDSYYGYTF
j_call: TRBJ1-5; v_call: TRBV6-1; clone_size: -; d_call: -; cdr3_nt: TGTGCCAGCATCTCCGGACAGAATCAGCCCCAGCATTTT; cdr3_aa: CASISGQNQPQHF
j_call: TRBJ2-7; v_call: TRBV27; clone_size: -; d_call: -; cdr3_nt: TGTGCCAGCAGCCTGGAGGGGGGCTACGAGCAGTACTTC; cdr3_aa: CASSLEGGYEQYF
j_call: TRBJ1-1; v_call: TRBV7-2; clone_size: -; d_call: -; cdr3_nt: TGTGCCAGCAGCACACGACGGGCGAACACTGAAGCTTTCTTT; cdr3_aa: CASSTRRANTEAFF
j_call: TRBJ2-1; v_call: TRBV20-1; clone_size: -; d_call: -; cdr3_nt: TGCAGTGCTAGTAGCAATGAGCAGTTCTTC; cdr3_aa: CSASSNEQFF